What follows are 3 T cell receptor beta chains derived from one specimen sequenced in a study of blood T cell repertoires in COVID-19. Clones were sequenced by immunoSEQ multiplex PCR, and TCRdb holds only the in-frame ones, with some missing. Of about 87,000 clones in the sample, around 86% were seen once. Specimen: peripheral blood. The receptor source for this set is a woman in her sixties or seventies with acute or convalescent COVID-19.

The V and J genes are TRBV5-1 and TRBJ1-5; D gene ambiguous. In germline, CDR1 is SGHRS, CDR2 YFSETQ. The CDR3 runs 13 residues. V lost 0 bases to trimming and J lost 7 bases, with 8 bases between them. The CDR3 sequence is CASSLEPQQPQHF. The CDR3 nucleotides are TGCGCCAGCAGCTTGGAACCCCAGCAGCCCCAGCATTTT. The full variable domain, with the rest looked up from reference TRBV5-1 and TRBJ1-5, is KAGVTQTPRYLIKTRGQQVTLSCSPISGHRSVSWYQQTPGQGLQFLFEYFSETQRNKGNFPGRFSGRQFSNSRSEMNVSTLELGDSALYLCASSLEPQQPQHFGDGTRLSIL.

The table lists this clone with a few counts. This CDR3 reads CASSLNRVQGGYTF. CDR3 nucleotide sequence: TGCGCCAGCAGCTTGAATAGGGTACAGGGTGGCTACACCTTC. This chain joins TRBV5-1 and TRBJ1-2; D may be TRBD1 (6 bases). This CDR3 has 14 amino acids. Germline lookup yields CDR1 SGHRS and CDR2 YFSETQ. V was shortened by 1 base and J by 7 bases, with 14 bases between the two germline ends.

J is TRBJ2-3 and V is TRBV28; D unresolved. Germline V gene lookup returns CDR1 MDHEN and CDR2 SYDVKM. The CDR3 length is 12 residues. The germline V and J ends were trimmed by 5 bases and 6 bases, with 9 bases remaining between them. The chain's CDR3 is CASSLVQDTQYF. DNA for the CDR3: TGTGCCAGCAGTCTCGTCCAGGATACGCAGTATTTT.